Detailed here is one T cell receptor beta chain. Its antigen remains unidentified. The data originate from a study of human T cells and chemical hapten exposure. Background on the study: Per-sample variation in TCR yield stemmed mainly from small pooled library volume differences. Study-wide findings and caveats: TCRs whose frequency exceeded 1 in 1000 remained the same following DPC sensitization.

Whole blood, unfractionated, served as the material for total RNA extraction. The germline V gene has CDR1 SGHTA and CDR2 FQGNSA. The CDR3 has 15 amino acids. V dropped 5 bases and J dropped 4; count of bases not matched to a gene: 7. Within the library, unique molecular identifiers were attached to each individual cDNA molecule. Authors' methods: Individual samples carried between 23,224 and 690,600 TCRs, with about 88,000 as the median. TCRdb re-called the 5' RACE reads through MiXCR, storing one row per CDR3 protein. These V and J calls originate from TCRdb's pipeline instead of the authors' own analysis. The top ten clones hold over 1.2% of a sample with 120,000 to 150,000 distinct CDR3 sequences, 4.1% of them seen once.

This TCR was recovered from a female donor in good health. The chain combines TRBV7-2 with TRBJ2-1, with 8 nucleotides matching TRBD2. The CDR3 region is CASSQRGSVYNEQFF. The CDR3 nucleotides are TGTGCCAGCAGCCAGCGGGGGTCAGTATACAATGAGCAGTTCTTC.